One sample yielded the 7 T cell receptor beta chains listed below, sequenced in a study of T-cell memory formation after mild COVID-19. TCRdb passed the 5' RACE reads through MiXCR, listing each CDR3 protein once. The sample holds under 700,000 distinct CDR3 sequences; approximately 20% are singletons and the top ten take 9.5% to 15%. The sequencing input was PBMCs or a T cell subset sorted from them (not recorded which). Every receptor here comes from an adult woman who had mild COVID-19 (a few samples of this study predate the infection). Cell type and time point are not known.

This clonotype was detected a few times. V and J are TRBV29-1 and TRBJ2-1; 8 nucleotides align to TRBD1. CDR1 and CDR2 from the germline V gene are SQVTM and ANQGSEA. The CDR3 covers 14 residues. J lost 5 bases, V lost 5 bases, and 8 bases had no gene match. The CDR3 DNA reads TGCAGCGTTCACGCAGGGGGCCCTAACAATGAGCAGTTCTTC. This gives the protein CSVHAGGPNNEQFF.

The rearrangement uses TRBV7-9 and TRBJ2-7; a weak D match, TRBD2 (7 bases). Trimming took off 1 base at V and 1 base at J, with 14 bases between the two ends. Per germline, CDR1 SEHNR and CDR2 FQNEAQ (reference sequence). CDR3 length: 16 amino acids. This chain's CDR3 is CASSLERGGSSYEQYF. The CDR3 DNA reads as TGTGCCAGCAGCTTAGAGAGGGGGGGCTCTTCCTACGAGCAGTACTTC.

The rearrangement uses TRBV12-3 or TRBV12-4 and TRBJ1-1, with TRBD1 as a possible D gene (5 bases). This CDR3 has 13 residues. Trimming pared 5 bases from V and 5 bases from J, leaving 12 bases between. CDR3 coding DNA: TGTGCCAGCAGTCCGATGAGGGGTACTGAAGCTTTCTTT. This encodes CASSPMRGTEAFF.

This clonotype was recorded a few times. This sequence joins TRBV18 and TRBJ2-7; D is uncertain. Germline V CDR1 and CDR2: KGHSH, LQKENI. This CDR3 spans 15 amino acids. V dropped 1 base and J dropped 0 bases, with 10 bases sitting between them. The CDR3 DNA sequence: TGTGCCAGCTCACCACGGGCCGGAAGCTCCTACGAGCAGTACTTC. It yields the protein CASSPRAGSSYEQYF.

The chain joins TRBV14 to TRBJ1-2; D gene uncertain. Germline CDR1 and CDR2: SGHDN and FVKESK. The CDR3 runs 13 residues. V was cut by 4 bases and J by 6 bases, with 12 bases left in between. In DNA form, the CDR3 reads TGTGCCAGCAGCCCGCGCAGGTTGAATGGCTACACCTTC. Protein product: CASSPRRLNGYTF.

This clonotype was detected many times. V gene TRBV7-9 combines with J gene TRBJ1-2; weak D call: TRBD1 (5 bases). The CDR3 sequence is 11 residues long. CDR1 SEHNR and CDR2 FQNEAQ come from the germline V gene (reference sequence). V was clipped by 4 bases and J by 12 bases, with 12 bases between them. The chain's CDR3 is CASSSLTANTF. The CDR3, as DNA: TGTGCCAGCAGCTCGCTGACAGCGAACACCTTC.

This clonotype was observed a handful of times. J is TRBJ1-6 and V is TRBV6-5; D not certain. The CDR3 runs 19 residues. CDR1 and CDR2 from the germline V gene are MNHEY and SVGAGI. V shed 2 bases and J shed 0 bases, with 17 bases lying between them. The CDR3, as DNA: TGTGCCAGCAGTTACGGCTGGCCCGGCTCGAGCTCCTATAATTCACCCCTCCACTTT. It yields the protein CASSYGWPGSSSYNSPLHF.